Following are 3 T cell receptor beta chains from one sample sequenced in a study of T cell repertoires in cytomegalovirus infection. Using its own MiXCR run on the reads, TCRdb lists one record per CDR3 protein. The repertoire holds about 830,000 distinct CDR3 sequences, about 30% seen once, with roughly an eighth in the top ten. Their antigen targets remain unknown. This sample comprised cultured CD8+ T cells from PBMCs, obtained from culture after CMV antigen stimulation. The receptors were gathered from a human donor in good health (CMV status not recorded). Some clones in this sample may be carry-over from other donors' samples.

The gene calls are TRBV27 and TRBJ2-5; TRBD1 agrees at 9 bases. Germline CDR1 and CDR2: MNHEY and SMNVEV (reference sequence). Trimming removed 7 bases from V and 5 bases from J; junction bases left unmatched: 11. The CDR3 has 15 residues. This CDR3 reads CASTRVQGAWETQYF. CDR3 in DNA: TGTGCCAGCACCAGGGTACAGGGGGCCTGGGAGACCCAGTACTTC.

This clonotype was picked up one time. The CDR3: CASSERTGGTQPQHF. For the CDR3, the DNA is TGTGCCAGCAGTGAAAGGACAGGGGGCACTCAGCCCCAGCATTTT. V gene TRBV2 combines with J gene TRBJ1-5; TRBD1 matches 11 bases. The CDR3 runs 15 residues. V trimming: 2 bases; J trimming: 6 bases; junction bases outside the gene matches: 3. Germline CDR1 SNHLY, CDR2 FYNNEI.

V gene TRBV7-9 combines with J gene TRBJ1-2; 8 bases align to TRBD1. The CDR3 totals 15 residues. The V gene end was trimmed by 7 bases and the J gene end by 0 bases; junction bases not matched to a gene: 7. Germline loops: CDR1 SEHNR, CDR2 FQNEAQ (reference sequence). The CDR3 loop reads CASIQGATTNYGYTF. In nucleotides, the CDR3 is TGTGCCAGCATCCAGGGGGCTACTACTAACTATGGCTACACCTTC.